This passage covers 27 T cell receptor beta chains from one sample sequenced in a study of patients with pleural tuberculosis (dated by TCRdb to between 2012 and 2015). Instrument on record: Illumina Genome Analyzer IIx. TCRdb reprocessed the public reads (quality trimming at Q25 with fastp, clone calling with MiXCR) and kept in-frame beta chains. Each entry merges the rows of one CDR3 protein and shows their most common DNA and genes. Recorded for this sample are some 48,000 distinct CDR3 sequences; less than 9.5% of them occurred a single time. The top ten hold about a sixth of the sample. These receptors were obtained from a human donor with pleural tuberculosis.

Note on this clonotype: A much more abundant neighbour one base away suggests this may be a read error. The CDR3 does not close with the conserved phenylalanine or tryptophan, likely indicating a read error. The CDR3 coding sequence is TGCAGTGCCGAGGGACGGGAAAACCAGGGATATGGCTACACCTCC. Translating it yields CSAEGRENQGYGYTS. The chain uses TRBV20-1 and TRBJ1-2; possibly TRBD1 for D (5 bases). The CDR3 extends over 15 amino acids. Germline CDR1 DFQATT, CDR2 SNEGSKA (reference sequence). V was trimmed by 6 bases and J by 5 bases, leaving 22 bases between them.

Ten or more counts support this clonotype. The CDR3 region has the DNA TGCAGTGCTAGAGAGGGGCCCGCCAGGTACCAAGAGACCCAGTACTTC. Protein product: CSAREGPARYQETQYF. The rearrangement uses TRBV20-1 and TRBJ2-5; a possible D gene is TRBD1 (5 bases). This CDR3 has 16 amino acids. V shed 0 bases and J shed 0 bases, with 14 bases lying between them. Germline loops: CDR1 DFQATT, CDR2 SNEGSKA (reference sequence).

This clonotype was counted only a few times. The V gene is TRBV20-1, the J gene TRBJ2-6; no clear D. Germline assignment: CDR1 DFQATT and CDR2 SNEGSKA (reference sequence). V was shortened by 0 bases and J by 0 bases, with 3 bases between the two germline ends. The CDR3 consists of 14 residues. The CDR3 region is CSARDSSGANVLTF. In nucleotides, the CDR3 is TGCAGTGCTAGAGATAGCTCTGGGGCCAACGTCCTGACTTTC.

Turning to this clonotype: This could be a read error, since a much larger clone is one nucleotide away. CDR3 protein: CSALGGDYNEQFF. CDR3 bases: TGCAGTGCGCTTGGGGGGGACTACAATGAGCAGTTCTTC. The V gene is TRBV20-1, the J gene TRBJ2-1, with 7 bases matching TRBD2. The germline V gene has CDR1 DFQATT and CDR2 SNEGSKA (reference sequence). The V gene end was trimmed by 6 bases and the J gene end by 3 bases; junction bases not matched to a gene: 5. The CDR3 is made up of 13 amino acids.

This clonotype was seen ten or more times. The chain recombines TRBV28 with TRBJ1-1, with D possibly matching TRBD1 (5 bases). This CDR3 spans 13 amino acids. Trimming left V 6 bases short and J 1 base short, with 9 bases between. Per the germline V gene, CDR1 is MDHEN and CDR2 is SYDVKM. Here the CDR3 DNA reads TGTGCCAGCAGGAAGACAGCGAACACTGAAGCTTTCTTT. Translating gives CASRKTANTEAFF. The variable domain in full, with the rest retrieved from reference TRBV28 and TRBJ1-1, is DVKVTQSSRYLVKRTGEKVFLECVQDMDHENMFWYRQDPGLGLRLIYFSYDVKMKEKGDIPEGYSVSREKKERFSLILESASTNQTSMYLCASRKTANTEAFFGQGTRLTVV.

This clonotype came up a few times. A single base separates this from a much larger clone, so it may be a read error. V usage is TRBV12-3 or TRBV12-4 and J usage is TRBJ1-1; weak D call: TRBD1 (6 bases). This CDR3 spans 14 amino acids. Between the trimmed V and J ends, which lost 6 bases and 1 base, there was a span of 12 bases. CDR3 region: CASRVGGQNTEAFF. In nucleotides, the CDR3 is TGTGCCAGCAGAGTCGGGGGCCAGAACACTGAAGCTTTCTTT.

This clonotype was picked up many times. The chain links TRBV3-1 to TRBJ2-1; 7 nucleotides line up with TRBD1. The CDR3 sequence is 15 residues long. Germline assignment: CDR1 LGHDT and CDR2 YNNKEL (reference sequence). With 3 bases clipped from V and 9 bases from J, the junction kept 11 bases outside the gene matches. CDR3 protein: CASSQGRGSLREQFF. The CDR3 DNA reads as TGTGCCAGCAGCCAGGGCAGGGGGTCGCTTCGTGAGCAGTTCTTC.

This clonotype showed up many times. The J gene is TRBJ2-7, the V gene TRBV12-3 or TRBV12-4; 7 bases match TRBD2. The CDR3 spans 15 residues. CDR3 protein: CASSLGLATSHEQYV. CDR3 nucleotides: TGTGCCAGCAGTTTAGGACTAGCCACCTCCCACGAGCAGTACGTC.

The DNA for the CDR3 is TGTGCCAGCAAACCGACTAGCGGGAAGTATGAGCAGTTCTTC. This sequence encodes CASKPTSGKYEQFF. This chain uses TRBV12-3 or TRBV12-4 with TRBJ2-1; 11 bases fit TRBD2. This CDR3 is 14 amino acids long. Germline trimming cut 7 bases from V and 8 bases from J; bases unmatched to any gene: 7.

This clonotype showed up many times. The chain has TRBV15 and TRBJ1-1, with no clear D. V lost 0 bases and J 2 bases, leaving 10 bases between the germline ends. The CDR3 totals 15 residues. Germline CDR1 LNHNV, CDR2 YYDKDF (reference sequence). CDR3 coding DNA: TGTGCCACCAGCAGAGATTTTACGGAAAACACTGAAGCTTTCTTT. Amino acids: CATSRDFTENTEAFF.

This clonotype was recorded at least ten times. The chain links TRBV12-3 or TRBV12-4 to TRBJ2-1; 7 bases map to TRBD2. The CDR3 is 13 residues long. Trimming removed 7 bases from V and 7 bases from J; junction bases left unmatched: 7. CDR3 DNA: TGTGCCAGCACCTCTAGAGCGGGGAATGAGCAGTTCTTC. Protein: CASTSRAGNEQFF.

There are many counts of this clonotype. The V call is TRBV27, the J call TRBJ2-5; a weak D match, TRBD1 (6 bases). Germline CDR1 is MNHEY and CDR2 is SMNVEV (reference sequence). Deletions cut 5 bases from V and 1 base from J, with 11 bases between. The CDR3 is made up of 14 amino acids. The CDR3 DNA reads as TGTGCCAGCAGTAACGACAGGAGCCAAGAGACCCAGTACTTC. Protein: CASSNDRSQETQYF.

This clonotype was observed at least ten times. The V gene is TRBV4-1, the J gene TRBJ1-3; 8 positions agree with TRBD1. J lost 4 bases, V lost 3 bases, and 8 bases had no gene match. The CDR3 loop spans 16 amino acids. CDR1 and CDR2 (germline): MGHRA, YSYEKL. CDR3 sequence: CASSQLTGAQGNTIYF. The CDR3 coding sequence is TGCGCCAGCAGCCAGTTGACAGGGGCCCAGGGAAACACCATATATTTT.

The V gene is TRBV11-1, the J gene TRBJ2-7; D is perhaps TRBD2 (6 bases). The V gene's germline CDR1 is SGHAT and CDR2 FQDESV (reference sequence). Trimming shortened V by 2 bases and J by 4 bases, and 9 bases separated the two germline ends. The CDR3 is 13 amino acids. For the CDR3, the DNA is TGTGCCAGCAGCTTATGGGCGGGGTACGAGCAGTACTTC. It codes for CASSLWAGYEQYF.

Ten or more counts support this clonotype. The chain links TRBV28 to TRBJ2-3; 14 nucleotides line up with TRBD2. J lost 4 bases, V lost 7 bases, and 4 bases had no gene match. The V gene's germline CDR1 is MDHEN and CDR2 SYDVKM. The CDR3 consists of 15 residues. CDR3 loop: CASKSGLAGADTQYF. DNA for the CDR3: TGTGCCAGCAAGTCGGGACTAGCGGGAGCAGATACGCAGTATTTT.

This clonotype was seen more than once but under ten times. The chain couples TRBV29-1 to TRBJ2-1, with 12 bases that match TRBD2. V dropped 7 bases and J dropped 7; count of bases not matched to a gene: 5. The CDR3 is 13 residues long. CDR1 is SQVTM, CDR2 ANQGSEA, per germline. The CDR3 DNA reads as TGCAGCGAACGACTAGCGGGAGCGAATGAGCAGTTCTTC. This sequence encodes CSERLAGANEQFF.

This clonotype was seen a handful of times. The CDR3 DNA reads as TGTGCCAGCAGTTCGGGACTAGCTGCCTACAATGAGCAGTTCTTC. Translating it yields CASSSGLAAYNEQFF. The chain recombines TRBV11-2 with TRBJ2-1, with TRBD2 matching 9 bases. The junction had 5 bases not matched to a gene; V was cut back by 6 bases and J by 2 bases. Germline CDR1 reads SGHAT; CDR2 reads FQNNGV. The CDR3 runs 15 residues.

This clonotype was detected many times. V usage is TRBV5-1 and J usage is TRBJ1-3; D might be TRBD1 (5 bases). The germline V gene has CDR1 SGHRS and CDR2 YFSETQ. Trimming took 3 bases from V and 4 from J, leaving 17 bases between them. The CDR3 spans 16 residues. CDR3 coding DNA: TGCGCCAGCAGCTCCGGGACGGATGGATGGGGAAACACCATATATTTT. This translates into CASSSGTDGWGNTIYF.

This clonotype was seen ten or more times. This CDR3 is CASSLTRGTNEKLFF. As DNA, the CDR3 is TGCGCCAGCAGCCTAACCAGGGGAACTAATGAAAAACTGTTTTTT. The chain employs TRBV4-1 and TRBJ1-4; a weak D match, TRBD1 (6 bases). CDR1 is MGHRA, CDR2 YSYEKL, per germline. V lost 4 bases to trimming and J lost 1 base, with 10 bases between them. This CDR3 comprises 15 residues.

This clonotype has ten or more counts. This chain uses TRBV5-1 with TRBJ2-1; 10 bases map to TRBD2. CDR1 and CDR2 (germline): SGHRS, YFSETQ. V lost 5 bases and J lost 7; bases outside the gene matches: 12. The CDR3 covers 16 residues. CDR3 amino acids: CASSFTSGNNMNEQFF. The CDR3 DNA follows: TGCGCCAGCAGTTTCACTAGCGGGAATAATATGAATGAGCAGTTCTTC. Looking up the rest from reference TRBV5-1 and TRBJ2-1 gives the full variable domain: KAGVTQTPRYLIKTRGQQVTLSCSPISGHRSVSWYQQTPGQGLQFLFEYFSETQRNKGNFPGRFSGRQFSNSRSEMNVSTLELGDSALYLCASSFTSGNNMNEQFFGPGTRLTVL.

The chain is built from TRBV11-2 and TRBJ1-1; D unresolved. Germline loops: CDR1 SGHAT, CDR2 FQNNGV. V was pared by 2 bases and J by 1 base, with 8 bases between. This CDR3 has 14 amino acids. The CDR3 sequence: CASSLYPGNTEAFF. The DNA for the CDR3 is TGTGCCAGCAGCTTATATCCGGGGAACACTGAAGCTTTCTTT.

This clonotype was detected many times. The genes are TRBV3-1 and TRBJ1-1; no clear D gene. Trimming pared 3 bases from V and 0 bases from J, leaving 11 bases between. CDR1 and CDR2 from the germline V gene are LGHDT and YNNKEL (reference sequence). This CDR3 is built from 15 residues. The CDR3 DNA follows: TGTGCCAGCAGCCATGCAGGAGACATGAACACTGAAGCTTTCTTT. Amino acid sequence: CASSHAGDMNTEAFF. Based on the CDR3 plus reference TRBV3-1 and TRBJ1-1, the full variable domain is DTAVSQTPKYLVTQMGNDKSIKCEQNLGHDTMYWYKQDSKKFLKIMFSYNNKELIINETVPNRFSPKSPDKAHLNLHINSLELGDSAVYFCASSHAGDMNTEAFFGQGTRLTVV.

The gene calls are TRBV29-1 and TRBJ2-1, with D perhaps TRBD1 (7 bases). V shed 5 bases and J shed 1 base, with 12 bases lying between them. In germline, CDR1 is SQVTM, CDR2 ANQGSEA. The CDR3 runs 14 residues. The CDR3 protein is CSVQPGGSYNEQFF. The CDR3 nucleotides read TGCAGCGTTCAGCCAGGGGGGTCCTACAATGAGCAGTTCTTC.

This clonotype was observed many times. This chain links TRBV7-3 with TRBJ1-2; 7 bases line up with TRBD1. The CDR3 covers 13 residues. Germline V gives CDR1 SGHTA, CDR2 FQGTGA. J was trimmed by 8 bases and V by 6 bases; bases with no gene match: 9. CDR3 coding DNA: TGTGCCAGCAGTCCAGACAGGGAATCGGGCTACACCTTC. Protein: CASSPDRESGYTF.

This clonotype has a count of ten or more. The genes are TRBV7-1 and TRBJ2-1; no clear D gene. TRBV7-1 is designated an ORF whose function remains uncertain. V dropped 3 bases and J dropped 3 bases, with 15 bases sitting between them. The CDR3 has 16 residues. Here the CDR3 DNA reads TGTGCCAGCAGCTCGCTACAGACAAAGAACTACAATGAGCAGTTCTTC. Residues: CASSSLQTKNYNEQFF.

This clonotype was recorded many times. V gene TRBV3-1 combines with J gene TRBJ1-1; no clear D. Between the trimmed V and J ends, which lost 3 bases and 6 bases, there was a span of 5 bases. The CDR3 is made up of 11 amino acids. The V gene's germline CDR1 is LGHDT and CDR2 YNNKEL (reference sequence). The DNA of the CDR3 is TGTGCCAGCAGCCATCTTGCTGAAGCTTTCTTT. Its protein product is CASSHLAEAFF.

This clonotype has a count of ten or more. The chain recombines TRBV20-1 with TRBJ1-4; no definite D call. The CDR3 has 11 residues. CDR1 is DFQATT, CDR2 SNEGSKA, per germline (reference sequence). Trimming shortened V by 2 bases and J by 8 bases, and 6 bases separated the two germline ends. The CDR3 nucleotides read TGCAGTGCTAGACCAAGGGAAAAACTGTTTTTT. Protein: CSARPREKLFF.